The 5 T cell receptor beta chains below were found in one sample sequenced in a study of blood T cells in healthy people across ages. A second PCR of roughly 7 to 11 cycles used a sample-barcoded 5' primer and a J-beta primer mix. TCRdb ran MiXCR on the 5' RACE reads and lists one entry per CDR3 protein. The sample lists about 1.4 million distinct CDR3 sequences, almost 60% occurring once. Sequenced: blood. These receptors all come from a man between 18 and 29 years old in good health.

Comment on this clonotype: The junction differs from germline at one of its ends, possibly a read error. This chain joins TRBV7-7 and TRBJ2-5; D is unresolved. CDR1 SSHAT and CDR2 FNYEAQ come from the germline V gene (reference sequence). The CDR3 is 14 amino acids. Here the CDR3 reads CASSPQPSQETQYF. The CDR3 DNA reads TGTGCTAGCAGCCCCCAACCTAGCCAAGAGACCCAGTACTTC.

The chain recombines TRBV5-1 with TRBJ2-5, with a weak D call TRBD2 (6 bases). Germline-derived CDR1 and CDR2 are SGHRS and YFSETQ. The CDR3 length is 12 residues. V was clipped by 2 bases and J by 11 bases, with 13 bases between them. CDR3 nucleotides: TGCGCCAGCAGCTTCATGGGGGAGGAGCAGTACTTC. Translation: CASSFMGEEQYF. The full variable domain, with the rest looked up from reference TRBV5-1 and TRBJ2-5, is KAGVTQTPRYLIKTRGQQVTLSCSPISGHRSVSWYQQTPGQGLQFLFEYFSETQRNKGNFPGRFSGRQFSNSRSEMNVSTLELGDSALYLCASSFMGEEQYFGPGTRLLVL.

The chain combines TRBV27 with TRBJ1-1; D is unresolved. Trimming stripped 6 bases from V and 4 bases from J, with 18 bases between. Germline loops: CDR1 MNHEY, CDR2 SMNVEV (reference sequence). This CDR3 contains 15 residues. The CDR3 sequence: CASSSESSGVTEAFF. CDR3 nucleotides: TGTGCCAGCAGCTCCGAGTCGTCGGGAGTCACTGAAGCTTTCTTT.

This chain joins TRBV5-1 and TRBJ2-4; D might be TRBD2 (5 bases). The J call may be incorrect, as the DNA end agrees better with TRBJ2-7. Germline CDR1 is SGHRS and CDR2 is YFSETQ. This CDR3 spans 16 amino acids. The CDR3 region is CASSLVAVTLDYEQYF. The CDR3 DNA reads TGCGCCAGCAGCTTGGTGGCCGTGACACTAGACTACGAGCAGTACTTC.

This clonotype was detected only a few times. The chain joins TRBV29-1 to TRBJ2-7; D is unclear. Germline assignment: CDR1 SQVTM and CDR2 ANQGSEA. This CDR3 has 13 amino acids. Deletions cut 4 bases from V and 2 bases from J, with 12 bases between. CDR3 bases: TGCAGCGTTGTTCCAGCAGGAACCTACGAGCAGTACTTC. The encoded protein is CSVVPAGTYEQYF.